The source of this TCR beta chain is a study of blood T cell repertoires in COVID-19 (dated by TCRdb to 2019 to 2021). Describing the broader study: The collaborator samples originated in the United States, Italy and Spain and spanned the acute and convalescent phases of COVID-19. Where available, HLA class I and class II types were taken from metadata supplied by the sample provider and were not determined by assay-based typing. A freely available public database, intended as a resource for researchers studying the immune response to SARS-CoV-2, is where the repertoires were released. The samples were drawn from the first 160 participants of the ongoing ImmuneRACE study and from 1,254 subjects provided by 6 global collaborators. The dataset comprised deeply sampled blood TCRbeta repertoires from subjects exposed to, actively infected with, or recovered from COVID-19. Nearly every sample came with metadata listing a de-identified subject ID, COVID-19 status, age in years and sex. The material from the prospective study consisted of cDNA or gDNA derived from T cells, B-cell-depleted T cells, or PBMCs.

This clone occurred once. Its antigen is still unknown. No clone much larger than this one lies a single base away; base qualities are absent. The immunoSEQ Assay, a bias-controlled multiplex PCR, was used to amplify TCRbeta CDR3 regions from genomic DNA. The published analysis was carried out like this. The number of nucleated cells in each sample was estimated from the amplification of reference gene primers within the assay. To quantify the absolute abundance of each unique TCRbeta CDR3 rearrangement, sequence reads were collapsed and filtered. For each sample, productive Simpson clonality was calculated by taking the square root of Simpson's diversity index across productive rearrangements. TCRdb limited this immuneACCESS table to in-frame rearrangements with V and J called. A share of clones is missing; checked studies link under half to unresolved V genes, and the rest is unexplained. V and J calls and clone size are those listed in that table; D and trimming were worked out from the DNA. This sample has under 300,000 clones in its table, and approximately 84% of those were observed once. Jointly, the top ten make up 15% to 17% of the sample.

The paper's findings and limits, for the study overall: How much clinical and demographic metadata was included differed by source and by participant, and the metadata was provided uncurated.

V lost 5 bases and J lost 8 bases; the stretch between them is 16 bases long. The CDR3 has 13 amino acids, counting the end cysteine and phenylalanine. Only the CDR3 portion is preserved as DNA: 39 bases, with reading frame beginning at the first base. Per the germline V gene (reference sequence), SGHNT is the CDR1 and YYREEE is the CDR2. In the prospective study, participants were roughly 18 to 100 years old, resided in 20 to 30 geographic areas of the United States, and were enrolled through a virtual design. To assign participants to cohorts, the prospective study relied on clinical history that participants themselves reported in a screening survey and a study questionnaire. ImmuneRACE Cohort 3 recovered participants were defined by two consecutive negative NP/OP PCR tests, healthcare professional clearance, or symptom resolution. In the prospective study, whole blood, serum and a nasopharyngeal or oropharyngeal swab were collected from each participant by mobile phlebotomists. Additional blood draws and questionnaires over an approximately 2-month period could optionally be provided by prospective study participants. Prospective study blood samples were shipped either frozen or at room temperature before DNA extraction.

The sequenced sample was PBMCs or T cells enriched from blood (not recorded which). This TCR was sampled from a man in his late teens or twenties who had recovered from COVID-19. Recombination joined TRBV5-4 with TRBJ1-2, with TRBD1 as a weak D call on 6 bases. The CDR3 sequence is CASRQGTNQGYTF. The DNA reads TGTGCCAGCAGGCAAGGGACAAACCAGGGCTACACCTTC.